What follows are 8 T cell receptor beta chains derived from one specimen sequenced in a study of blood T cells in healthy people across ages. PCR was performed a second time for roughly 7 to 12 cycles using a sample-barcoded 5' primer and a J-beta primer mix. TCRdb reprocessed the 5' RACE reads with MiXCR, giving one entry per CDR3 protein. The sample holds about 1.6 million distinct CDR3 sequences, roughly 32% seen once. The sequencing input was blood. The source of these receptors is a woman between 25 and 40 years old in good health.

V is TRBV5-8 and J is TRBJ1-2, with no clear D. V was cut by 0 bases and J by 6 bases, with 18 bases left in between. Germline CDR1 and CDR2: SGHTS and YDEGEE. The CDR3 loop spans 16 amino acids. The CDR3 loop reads CASSLAERHFLDGYTF. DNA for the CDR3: TGTGCCAGCAGCTTGGCCGAGAGGCATTTCCTTGATGGCTACACCTTC.

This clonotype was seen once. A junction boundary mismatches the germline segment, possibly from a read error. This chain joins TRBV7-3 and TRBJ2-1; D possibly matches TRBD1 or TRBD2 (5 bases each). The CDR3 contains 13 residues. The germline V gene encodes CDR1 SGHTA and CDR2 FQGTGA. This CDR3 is CVSSSGASNEQFF. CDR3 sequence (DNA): TGTGTCAGCAGCTCCGGGGCTAGCAATGAGCAGTTCTTC.

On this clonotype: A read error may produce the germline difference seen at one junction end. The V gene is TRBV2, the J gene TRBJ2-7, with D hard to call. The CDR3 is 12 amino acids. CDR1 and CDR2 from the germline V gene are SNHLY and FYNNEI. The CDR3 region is CASSKATYEQYF. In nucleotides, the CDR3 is TGTGCCAGCAGTAAAGCTACCTACGAGCAGTACTTC. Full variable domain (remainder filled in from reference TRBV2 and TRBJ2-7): EPEVTQTPSHQVTQMGQEVILRCVPISNHLYFYWYRQILGQKVEFLVSFYNNEISEKSEIFDDQFSVERPDGSNFTLKIRSTKLEDSAMYFCASSKATYEQYFGPGTRLTVT.

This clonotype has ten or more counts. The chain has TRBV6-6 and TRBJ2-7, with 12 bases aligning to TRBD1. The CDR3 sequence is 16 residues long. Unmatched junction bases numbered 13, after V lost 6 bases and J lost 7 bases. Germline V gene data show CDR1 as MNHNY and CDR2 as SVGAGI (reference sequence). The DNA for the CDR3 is TGTGCCAGCAGCCGACTAGGGGGACAGGGGGCAAAAGAGCAGTACTTC. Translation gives CASSRLGGQGAKEQYF.

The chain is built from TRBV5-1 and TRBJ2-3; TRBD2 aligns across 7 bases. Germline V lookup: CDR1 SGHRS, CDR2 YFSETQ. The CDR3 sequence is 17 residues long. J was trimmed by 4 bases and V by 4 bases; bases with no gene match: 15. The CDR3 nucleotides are TGCGCCAGCAGCCGGGGGTTGCGGGGGAATTACCCAGATACGCAGTATTTT. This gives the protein CASSRGLRGNYPDTQYF. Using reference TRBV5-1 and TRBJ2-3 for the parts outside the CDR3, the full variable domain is KAGVTQTPRYLIKTRGQQVTLSCSPISGHRSVSWYQQTPGQGLQFLFEYFSETQRNKGNFPGRFSGRQFSNSRSEMNVSTLELGDSALYLCASSRGLRGNYPDTQYFGPGTRLTVL.

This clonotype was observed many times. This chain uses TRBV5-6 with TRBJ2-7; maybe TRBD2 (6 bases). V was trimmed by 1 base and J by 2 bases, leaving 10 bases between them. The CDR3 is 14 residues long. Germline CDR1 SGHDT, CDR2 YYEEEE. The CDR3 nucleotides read TGTGCCAGCAGCTTGTTAGCGGACCCCTACGAGCAGTACTTC. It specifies CASSLLADPYEQYF.

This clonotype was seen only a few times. CDR3 coding DNA: TGCAGTGCTTACAGGGACCCAACAGATACGCAGTATTTT. It yields the protein CSAYRDPTDTQYF. The genes are TRBV20-1 and TRBJ2-3; a weak D match, TRBD1 (6 bases). V lost 5 bases and J lost 3, with 12 bases in between. CDR1 DFQATT and CDR2 SNEGSKA come from the germline V gene (reference sequence). The CDR3 has 13 amino acids.

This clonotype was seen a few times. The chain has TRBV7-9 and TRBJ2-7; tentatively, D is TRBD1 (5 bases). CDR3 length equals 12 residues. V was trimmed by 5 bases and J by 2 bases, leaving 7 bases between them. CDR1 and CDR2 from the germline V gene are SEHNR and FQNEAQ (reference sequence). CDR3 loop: CASSVGAYEQYF. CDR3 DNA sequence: TGTGCCAGCAGCGTAGGGGCCTACGAGCAGTACTTC. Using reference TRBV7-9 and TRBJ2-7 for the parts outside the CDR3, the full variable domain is DTGVSQNPRHKITKRGQNVTFRCDPISEHNRLYWYRQTLGQGPEFLTYFQNEAQLEKSRLLSDRFSAERPKGSFSTLEIQRTEQGDSAMYLCASSVGAYEQYFGPGTRLTVT.